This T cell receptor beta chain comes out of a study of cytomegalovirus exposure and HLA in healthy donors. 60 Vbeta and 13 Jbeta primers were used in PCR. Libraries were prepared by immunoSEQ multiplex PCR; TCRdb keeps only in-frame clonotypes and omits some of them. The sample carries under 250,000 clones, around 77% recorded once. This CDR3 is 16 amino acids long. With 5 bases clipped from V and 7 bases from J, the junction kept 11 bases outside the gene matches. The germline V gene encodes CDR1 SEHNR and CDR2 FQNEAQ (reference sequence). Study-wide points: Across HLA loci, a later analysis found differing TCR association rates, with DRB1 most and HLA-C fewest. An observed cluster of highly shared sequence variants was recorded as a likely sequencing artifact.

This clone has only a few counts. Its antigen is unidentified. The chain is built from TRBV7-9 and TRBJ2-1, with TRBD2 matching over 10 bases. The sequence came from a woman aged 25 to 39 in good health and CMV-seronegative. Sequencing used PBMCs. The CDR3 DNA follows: TGTGCCAGCAGCAGCCAGCGGGGGGGCCGAGGTAATGAGCAGTTCTTC. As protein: CASSSQRGGRGNEQFF.